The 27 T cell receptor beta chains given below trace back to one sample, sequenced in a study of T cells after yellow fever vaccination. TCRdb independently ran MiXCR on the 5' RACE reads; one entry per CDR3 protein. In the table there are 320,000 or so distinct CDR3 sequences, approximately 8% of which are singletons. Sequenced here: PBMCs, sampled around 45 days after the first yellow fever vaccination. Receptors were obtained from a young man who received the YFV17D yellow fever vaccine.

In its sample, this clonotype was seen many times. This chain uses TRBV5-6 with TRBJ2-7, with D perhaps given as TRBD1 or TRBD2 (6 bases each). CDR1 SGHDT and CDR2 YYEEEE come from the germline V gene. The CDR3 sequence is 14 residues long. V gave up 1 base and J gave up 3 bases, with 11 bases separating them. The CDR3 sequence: CASSLWGAIYEQYF. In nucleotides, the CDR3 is TGTGCCAGCAGCTTGTGGGGGGCCATCTACGAGCAGTACTTC.

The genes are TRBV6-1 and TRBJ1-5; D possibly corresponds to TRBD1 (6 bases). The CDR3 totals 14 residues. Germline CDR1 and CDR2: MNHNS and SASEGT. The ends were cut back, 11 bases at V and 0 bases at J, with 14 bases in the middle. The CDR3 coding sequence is TGTGCCGCCCGAAGGACAGATAGCAATCAGCCCCAGCATTTT. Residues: CAARRTDSNQPQHF.

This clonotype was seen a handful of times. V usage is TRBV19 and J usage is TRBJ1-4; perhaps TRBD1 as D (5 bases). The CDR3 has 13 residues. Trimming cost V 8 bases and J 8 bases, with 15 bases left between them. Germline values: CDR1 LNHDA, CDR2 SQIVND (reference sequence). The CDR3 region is CASLRQGYEKLFF. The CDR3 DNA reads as TGTGCCAGTCTAAGGCAGGGATACGAAAAACTGTTTTTT.

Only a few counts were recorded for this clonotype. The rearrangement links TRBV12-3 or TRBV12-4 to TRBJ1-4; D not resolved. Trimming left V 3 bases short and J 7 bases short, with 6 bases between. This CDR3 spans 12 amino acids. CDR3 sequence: CASSFASEKLFF. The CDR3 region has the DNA TGTGCCAGCAGTTTTGCTAGTGAAAAACTGTTTTTT.

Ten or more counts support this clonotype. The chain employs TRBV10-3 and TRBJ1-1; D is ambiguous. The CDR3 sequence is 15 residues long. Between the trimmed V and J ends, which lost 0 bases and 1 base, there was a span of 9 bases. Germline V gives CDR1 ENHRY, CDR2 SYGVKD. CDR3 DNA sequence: TGTGCCATCAGTGAGTCGGCAGCCCAGAACACTGAAGCTTTCTTT. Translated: CAISESAAQNTEAFF.

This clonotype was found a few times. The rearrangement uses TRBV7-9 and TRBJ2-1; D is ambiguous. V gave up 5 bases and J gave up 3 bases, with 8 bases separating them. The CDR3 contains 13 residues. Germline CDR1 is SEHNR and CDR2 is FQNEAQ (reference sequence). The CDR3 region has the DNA TGTGCCAGCAGCCGATACGACTACAATGAGCAGTTCTTC. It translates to CASSRYDYNEQFF.

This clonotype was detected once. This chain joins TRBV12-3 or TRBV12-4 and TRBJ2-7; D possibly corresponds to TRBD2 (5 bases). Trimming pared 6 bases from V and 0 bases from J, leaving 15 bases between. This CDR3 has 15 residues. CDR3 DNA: TGTGCCAGCAGCAAGCACGTCGGGGTCTCCTACGAGCAGTACTTC. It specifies CASSKHVGVSYEQYF.

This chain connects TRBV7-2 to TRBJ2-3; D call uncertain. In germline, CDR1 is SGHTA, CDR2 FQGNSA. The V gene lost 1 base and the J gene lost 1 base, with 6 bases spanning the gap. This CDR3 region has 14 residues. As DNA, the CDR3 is TGTGCCAGCAGCTTAGGGGCGGGCACAGATACGCAGTATTTT. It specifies CASSLGAGTDTQYF.

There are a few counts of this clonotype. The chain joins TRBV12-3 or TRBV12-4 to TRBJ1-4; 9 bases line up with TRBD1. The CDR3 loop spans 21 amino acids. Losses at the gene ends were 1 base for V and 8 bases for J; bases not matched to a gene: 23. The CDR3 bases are TGTGCCAGCAGTTTAGTAGGGCGTGGGACAGCCCACACAGGGGGCAGAGAAAAACTGTTTTTT. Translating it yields CASSLVGRGTAHTGGREKLFF.

The chain's CDR3 is CASRRGDGGAYEQFF. The CDR3 DNA reads as TGTGCCAGCAGGCGGGGGGATGGGGGGGCCTATGAGCAGTTCTTC. V and J are TRBV27 and TRBJ2-1; 8 nucleotides agree with TRBD2. The germline gives CDR1 MNHEY, CDR2 SMNVEV (reference sequence). This CDR3 contains 15 residues. V shed 6 bases and J 8 bases; nucleotides not matched to a gene: 12.

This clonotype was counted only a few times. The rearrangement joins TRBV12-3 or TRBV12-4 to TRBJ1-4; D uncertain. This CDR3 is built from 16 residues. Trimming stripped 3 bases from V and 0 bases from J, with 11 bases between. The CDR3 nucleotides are TGTGCCAGCAGTTTTCTCGCTTCAGCAACTAATGAAAAACTGTTTTTT. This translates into CASSFLASATNEKLFF.

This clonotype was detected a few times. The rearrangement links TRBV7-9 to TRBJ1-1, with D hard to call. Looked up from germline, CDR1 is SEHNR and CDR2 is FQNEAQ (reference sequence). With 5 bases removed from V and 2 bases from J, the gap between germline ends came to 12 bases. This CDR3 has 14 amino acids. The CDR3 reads CASSLVLFNTEAFF. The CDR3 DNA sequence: TGTGCCAGCAGCCTCGTTCTCTTCAACACTGAAGCTTTCTTT.

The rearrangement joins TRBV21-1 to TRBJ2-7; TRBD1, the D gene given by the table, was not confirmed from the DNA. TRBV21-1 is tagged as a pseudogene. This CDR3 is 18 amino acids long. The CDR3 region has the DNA TGTGCCAGCAGCAAATCGGGGGGGCAGAGGACAGGGTCATACGAGCAGTACGTC. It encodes CASSKSGGQRTGSYEQYV.

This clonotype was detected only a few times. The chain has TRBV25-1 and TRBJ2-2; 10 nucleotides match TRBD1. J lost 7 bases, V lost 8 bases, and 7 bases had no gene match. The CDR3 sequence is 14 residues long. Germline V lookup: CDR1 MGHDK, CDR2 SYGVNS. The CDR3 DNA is TGTGCCAGCGAGGACAGGGGGACGGTCGGGGAGCTGTTTTTT. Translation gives CASEDRGTVGELFF.

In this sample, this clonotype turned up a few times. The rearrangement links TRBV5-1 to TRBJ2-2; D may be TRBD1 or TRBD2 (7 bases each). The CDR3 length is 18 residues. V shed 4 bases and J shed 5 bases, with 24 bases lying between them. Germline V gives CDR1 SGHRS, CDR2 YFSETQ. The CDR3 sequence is CASSPNLGGGGPTGELFF. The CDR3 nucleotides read TGCGCCAGCAGCCCCAACCTAGGGGGCGGGGGTCCTACCGGGGAGCTGTTTTTT.

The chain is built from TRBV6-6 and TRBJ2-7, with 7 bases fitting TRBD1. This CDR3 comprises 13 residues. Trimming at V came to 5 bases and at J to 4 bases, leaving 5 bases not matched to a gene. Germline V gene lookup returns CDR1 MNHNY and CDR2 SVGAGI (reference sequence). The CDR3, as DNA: TGTGCCAGCAGTAGGGGGCATCTATACGAGCAGTACGTC. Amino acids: CASSRGHLYEQYV.

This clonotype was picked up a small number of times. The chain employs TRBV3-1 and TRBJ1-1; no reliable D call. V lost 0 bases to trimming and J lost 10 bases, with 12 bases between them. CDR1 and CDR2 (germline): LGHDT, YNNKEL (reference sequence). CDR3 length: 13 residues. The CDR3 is CASSQDSSSSAFF. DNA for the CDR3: TGTGCCAGCAGCCAAGATTCATCAAGTTCAGCTTTCTTT.

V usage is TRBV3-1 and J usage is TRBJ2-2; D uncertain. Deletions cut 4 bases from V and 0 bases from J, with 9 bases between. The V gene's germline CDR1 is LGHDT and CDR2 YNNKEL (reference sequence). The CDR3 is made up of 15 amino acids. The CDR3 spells CASSLVGTNTGELFF. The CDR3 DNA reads TGTGCCAGCAGCCTCGTAGGGACGAACACCGGGGAGCTGTTTTTT.

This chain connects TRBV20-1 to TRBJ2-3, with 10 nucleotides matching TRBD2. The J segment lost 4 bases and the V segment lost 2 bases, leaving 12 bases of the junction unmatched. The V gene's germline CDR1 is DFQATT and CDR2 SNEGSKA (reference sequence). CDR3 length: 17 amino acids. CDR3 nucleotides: TGCAGTGCTAGACCGGTCACTAGCGGGGCCCCCGCAGATACGCAGTATTTT. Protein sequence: CSARPVTSGAPADTQYF.

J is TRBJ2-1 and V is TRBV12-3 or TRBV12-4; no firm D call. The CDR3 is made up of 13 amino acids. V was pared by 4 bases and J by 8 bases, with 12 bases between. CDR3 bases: TGTGCCAGCAGTTACCATCTACGCGATGAGCAGTTCTTC. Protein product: CASSYHLRDEQFF.

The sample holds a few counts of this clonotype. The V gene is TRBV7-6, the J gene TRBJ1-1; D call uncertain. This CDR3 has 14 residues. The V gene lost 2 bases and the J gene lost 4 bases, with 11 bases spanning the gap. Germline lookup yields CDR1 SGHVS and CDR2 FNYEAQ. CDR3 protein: CASSLNERGTEAFF. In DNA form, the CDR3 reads TGTGCCAGCAGCTTAAACGAGAGAGGCACTGAAGCTTTCTTT.

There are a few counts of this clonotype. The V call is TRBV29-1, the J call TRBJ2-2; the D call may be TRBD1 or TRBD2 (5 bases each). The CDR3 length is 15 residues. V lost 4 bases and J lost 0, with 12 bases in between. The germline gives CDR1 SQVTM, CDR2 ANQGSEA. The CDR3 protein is CSVGGTTTNTGELFF. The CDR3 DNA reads TGCAGCGTTGGGGGGACGACCACGAACACCGGGGAGCTGTTTTTT.

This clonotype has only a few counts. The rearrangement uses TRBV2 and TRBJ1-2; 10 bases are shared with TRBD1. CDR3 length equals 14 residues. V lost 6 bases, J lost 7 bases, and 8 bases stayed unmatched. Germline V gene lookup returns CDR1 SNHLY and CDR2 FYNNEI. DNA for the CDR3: TGTGCCAGCAGAGGAACCGGGACAGGGGTTGGCTACACCTTC. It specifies CASRGTGTGVGYTF.

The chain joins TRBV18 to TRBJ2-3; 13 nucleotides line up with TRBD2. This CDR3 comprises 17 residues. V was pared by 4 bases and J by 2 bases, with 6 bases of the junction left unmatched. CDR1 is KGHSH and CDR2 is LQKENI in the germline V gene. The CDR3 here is CASSRWTSGGLTDTQYF. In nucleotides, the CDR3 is TGTGCCAGCTCACGGTGGACTAGCGGGGGCCTCACAGATACGCAGTATTTT.

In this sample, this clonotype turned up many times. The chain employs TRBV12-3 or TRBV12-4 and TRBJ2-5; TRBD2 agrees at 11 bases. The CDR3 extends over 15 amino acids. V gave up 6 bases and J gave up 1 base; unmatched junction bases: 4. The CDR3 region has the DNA TGTGCCAGCAGATTGCTAGCGGGGGGCCAAGAGACCCAGTACTTC. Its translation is CASRLLAGGQETQYF.

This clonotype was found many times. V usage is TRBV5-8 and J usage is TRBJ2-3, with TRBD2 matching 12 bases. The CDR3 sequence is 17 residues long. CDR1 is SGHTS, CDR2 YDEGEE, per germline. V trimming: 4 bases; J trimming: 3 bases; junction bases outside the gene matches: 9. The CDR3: CASSPATSGGWTDTQYF. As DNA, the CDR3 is TGTGCCAGCAGCCCCGCTACTAGCGGGGGGTGGACAGATACGCAGTATTTT.

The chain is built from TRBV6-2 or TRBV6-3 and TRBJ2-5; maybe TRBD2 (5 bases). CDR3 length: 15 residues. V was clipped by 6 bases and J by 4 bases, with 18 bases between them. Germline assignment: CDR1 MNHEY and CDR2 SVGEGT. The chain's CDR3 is CASRPRGLGIETQYF. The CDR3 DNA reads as TGTGCCAGCAGACCTCGGGGTCTTGGGATAGAGACCCAGTACTTC.